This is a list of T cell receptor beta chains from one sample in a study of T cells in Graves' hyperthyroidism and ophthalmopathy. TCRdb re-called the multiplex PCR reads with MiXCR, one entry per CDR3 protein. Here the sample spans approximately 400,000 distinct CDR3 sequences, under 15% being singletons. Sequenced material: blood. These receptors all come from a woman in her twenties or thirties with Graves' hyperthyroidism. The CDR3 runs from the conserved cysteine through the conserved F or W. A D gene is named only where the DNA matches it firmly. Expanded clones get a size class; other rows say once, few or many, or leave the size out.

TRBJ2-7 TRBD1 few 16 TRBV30 TGTGCCTGGAGTGTAGGGGGCGGACAGGGAACCTACGAGCAGTACTTC CAWSVGGGQGTYEQYF
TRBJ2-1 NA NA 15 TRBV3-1 TGTGCCAGCAGCATTTCTTTCACGGGAATGGATGAGCAGTTCTTC CASSISFTGMDEQFF
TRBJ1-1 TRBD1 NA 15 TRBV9 TGTGCCAGCAGCGACCTGGGACAGTCGAACACTGAAGCTTTCTTT CASSDLGQSNTEAFF
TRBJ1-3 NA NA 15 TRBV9 TGTGCCAGCAGCGTAGGGGCAGGGTCTGGAAACACCATATATTTT CASSVGAGSGNTIYF
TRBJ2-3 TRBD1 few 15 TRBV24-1 TGTGCCACCAGTGAGGGTAAGGGGGCGGCAGATACGCAGTATTTT CATSEGKGAADTQYF
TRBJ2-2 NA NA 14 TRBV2 TGTGCCAGCAGTCGACAGTACCGCACCGGGGAGCTGTTTTTT CASSRQYRTGELFF
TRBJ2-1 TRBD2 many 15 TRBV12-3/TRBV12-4 TGTGCCAGCAGACCTAGCGGGGGACCCTACAATGAGCAGTTCTTC CASRPSGGPYNEQFF
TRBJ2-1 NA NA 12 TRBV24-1 TGTGCCACCAGCACGGGGGCGAATGAGCAGTTCTTC CATSTGANEQFF
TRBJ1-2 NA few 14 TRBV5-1 TGCGCCAGCAGCTTGGCAGTTACTAACTATGGCTACACCTTC CASSLAVTNYGYTF
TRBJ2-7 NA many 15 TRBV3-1 TGTGCCAGCAGCCAGGAACCTAGTGGGTCCTACGAGCAGTACTTC CASSQEPSGSYEQYF
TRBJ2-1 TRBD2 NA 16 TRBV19 TGTGCCAGTAGTGCCTATAGCGGGAGTATTTACAATGAGCAGTTCTTC CASSAYSGSIYNEQFF
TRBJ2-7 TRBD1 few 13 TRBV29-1 TGCAGCGCTTTGACAGGGTTATCCAACGAGCAGTACTTC CSALTGLSNEQYF
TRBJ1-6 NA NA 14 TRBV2 TGTGCCAGCAGCGACCCGGGGGTCAATTCACCCCTCCACTTT CASSDPGVNSPLHF
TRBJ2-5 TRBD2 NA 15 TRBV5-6 TGTGCCAGCAGCCGACTAGCGGAGCTCCAAGAGACCCAGTACTTC CASSRLAELQETQYF
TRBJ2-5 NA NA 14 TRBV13 TGTGCCAGCAGCCCTAGGGGTGGCCAAGAGACCCAGTACTTC CASSPRGGQETQYF
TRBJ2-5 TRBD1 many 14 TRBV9 TGTGCCAGCAGCGCACACAGGGGGCGAGAGACCCAGTACTTC CASSAHRGRETQYF
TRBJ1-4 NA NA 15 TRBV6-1 TGTGCCAGCAGTTATCAGGGCTCAACTAATGAAAAACTGTTTTTT CASSYQGSTNEKLFF
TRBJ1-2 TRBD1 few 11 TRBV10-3 TGTGCCATCGGGACAGGGGGCGGCTACACCTTC CAIGTGGGYTF
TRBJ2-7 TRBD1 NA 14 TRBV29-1 TGCAGCGCTATGACCGGGACAGGGGGGTGGGAGCAGTACTTC CSAMTGTGGWEQYF
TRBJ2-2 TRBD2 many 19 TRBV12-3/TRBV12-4 TGTGCCAGCAGTTTAAATCCCCCACTAGCGGGAGGCGACACCGGGGAGCTGTTTTTT CASSLNPPLAGGDTGELFF
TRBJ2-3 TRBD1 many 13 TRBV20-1 TGCGCGTTCCAGGGGGCCGTCGCAGATACGCAGTATTTT CAFQGAVADTQYF
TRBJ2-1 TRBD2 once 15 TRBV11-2 TGTGCCAGCAGCTTAGGACTAGCTATGCACAATAAGCAGTTCTTC CASSLGLAMHNKQFF